This T cell receptor beta chain was identified during a study of cytomegalovirus exposure and HLA in healthy donors. In germline, CDR1 is SGDLS, CDR2 YYNGEE. CDR3 length: 14 residues. With 6 bases removed from V and 1 base from J, the gap between germline ends came to 10 bases. The PCR employed 60 Vbeta primers together with 13 Jbeta primers. Per the original methods: In a later analysis, around 10 million of 83 million or so unique beta chains occurred in at least two donors. Clones were read by immunoSEQ multiplex PCR, and TCRdb kept only the in-frame ones, dropping some. That table gives V, J and clone size, and the DNA gave D and trimming. Here the sample spans roughly 150,000 clones, over 75% being singletons.

The receptor was derived from a woman between 18 and 29 years old in good health and CMV-seronegative. The chain carries TRBV9 and TRBJ2-2; the D gene is possibly TRBD2 (6 bases). The sequenced sample consisted of PBMCs. The CDR3 DNA follows: TGTGCCAGCAACCCAGCGGGGAACACCGGGGAGCTGTTTTTT. Translated: CASNPAGNTGELFF.